Listed below are T cell receptor beta chains from one sample, sequenced in a study of regulatory T cells in long-lasting Graves disease. TCRdb reprocessed the multiplex PCR reads via MiXCR and lists one record per CDR3 protein. Altogether some 320,000 distinct CDR3 sequences are present, over 15% being singletons, with the ten largest covering about 36%. The sample was peripheral blood mononuclear cells (PBMCs), taken at new diagnosis, from a patient treated with antithyroid drugs. These receptors came from a female donor with Graves disease. The CDR3 runs from the conserved cysteine through the conserved F or W. Fields, in order: D gene, clone size, V gene, J gene, CDR3 protein, CDR3 DNA. The D gene is left open where the match is weak. A clone size is listed for some rows: how often the clone was seen (once, few, many), or a class if it is expanded.

d_gene: TRBD2
abundance: -
v_gene: TRBV4-1
j_gene: TRBJ2-5
CDR3aa: CASSRERASGRAGQETQYF
CDR3nt: TGCGCCAGCAGCCGCGAAAGGGCTAGCGGGAGGGCGGGGCAAGAGACCCAGTACTTC

d_gene: TRBD1
abundance: once
v_gene: TRBV7-9
j_gene: TRBJ1-1
CDR3aa: CASSFGTGDEAFF
CDR3nt: TGTGCCAGCAGCTTCGGGACAGGGGATGAAGCTTTCTTT

d_gene: -
abundance: many
v_gene: TRBV18
j_gene: TRBJ1-4
CDR3aa: CASSPVSNNEKLFF
CDR3nt: TGTGCCAGCTCACCTGTCTCGAATAATGAAAAACTGTTTTTT

d_gene: -
abundance: many
v_gene: TRBV13
j_gene: TRBJ2-7
CDR3aa: CASSLRAALKTYEQYF
CDR3nt: TGTGCCAGCAGCTTAAGGGCGGCCCTTAAAACCTACGAGCAGTACTTC

d_gene: TRBD1
abundance: many
v_gene: TRBV12-5
j_gene: TRBJ2-3
CDR3aa: CASGPTIQGGTDTQYF
CDR3nt: TGTGCTAGTGGTCCTACAATACAGGGGGGCACAGATACGCAGTATTTT

d_gene: TRBD1
abundance: -
v_gene: TRBV6-5
j_gene: TRBJ1-1
CDR3aa: CASSYSKQGATIPTEAFF
CDR3nt: TGTGCCAGCAGTTACTCGAAACAGGGGGCGACTATCCCCACTGAAGCTTTCTTT

d_gene: TRBD2
abundance: few
v_gene: TRBV5-1
j_gene: TRBJ2-7
CDR3aa: CASSLVGSGDYEQYF
CDR3nt: TGCGCCAGCAGCTTGGTCGGTAGCGGGGACTACGAGCAGTACTTC

d_gene: -
abundance: many
v_gene: TRBV30
j_gene: TRBJ1-1
CDR3aa: CAWSLDTEAFF
CDR3nt: TGTGCCTGGAGTTTGGACACTGAAGCTTTCTTT

d_gene: TRBD1
abundance: -
v_gene: TRBV2
j_gene: TRBJ2-5
CDR3aa: CASSDYRRGQETQYF
CDR3nt: TGTGCCAGCAGCGATTACCGCAGGGGGCAAGAGACCCAGTACTTC

d_gene: TRBD2
abundance: few
v_gene: TRBV28
j_gene: TRBJ2-3
CDR3aa: CASRLADFSTDTQYF
CDR3nt: TGTGCCAGCAGACTAGCGGATTTTAGCACAGATACGCAGTATTTT